Listed here are 18 T cell receptor beta chains from one sample, sequenced in a study of OX40 agonist ivuxolimab in advanced cancers. The assay was immunoSEQ multiplex PCR, and TCRdb's table has in-frame clones only and misses some. Of more than 65,000 clones listed, about 90% are singletons. The sequencing here drew on CD4+ or CD8+ T cells sorted from blood, taken in a trial of the OX40 agonist ivuxolimab. These receptors originate from an adult with an advanced solid tumor such as melanoma, head and neck, liver or kidney cancer.

The chain is built from TRBV19 and TRBJ2-1; possible D gene TRBD1, 6 bases. The CDR3 contains 15 residues. Trimming stripped 5 bases from V and 12 bases from J, with 23 bases between. Germline values: CDR1 LNHDA, CDR2 SQIVND (reference sequence). This chain's CDR3 is CASSVLGTPARGQFF. As DNA, the CDR3 is TGTGCCAGTAGTGTCCTCGGGACACCAGCAAGGGGGCAGTTCTTC.

The rearrangement uses TRBV4-3 and TRBJ2-7, with D possibly TRBD2 on 6 matching bases. The CDR3 length is 14 residues. V was clipped by 0 bases and J by 0 bases, with 6 bases between them. Per the germline V gene, CDR1 is LGHNA and CDR2 is YSLEER. The CDR3 sequence: CASSQDGSSYEQYF. The CDR3 DNA reads as TGCGCCAGCAGCCAAGACGGGAGCTCCTACGAGCAGTACTTC.

V is TRBV4-2 and J is TRBJ1-4; TRBD1 agrees at 9 bases. The length of the CDR3 is 16 residues. With V trimmed by 0 bases and J by 6 bases, 5 bases remained unmatched. Germline CDR1 is LGHNA and CDR2 is YNFKEQ. The chain's CDR3 is CASSQDTGTGYEKLFF. The CDR3 nucleotides are TGTGCCAGCAGCCAAGATACGGGGACAGGGTATGAAAAACTGTTTTTT.

The CDR3 nucleotides read TGTGCCAGCAGTTTTAGGTGGGATCGCCAGCATGAGCAGTTCTTC. Translating it yields CASSFRWDRQHEQFF. The chain uses TRBV27 and TRBJ2-1, with D unresolved. The germline CDR1 and CDR2 sequences are MNHEY and SMNVEV (reference sequence). V gave up 3 bases and J gave up 8 bases, with 17 bases separating them. CDR3 length equals 15 residues.

V gene TRBV5-1 combines with J gene TRBJ2-1; 11 nucleotides match TRBD1. V trimming: 4 bases; J trimming: 7 bases; junction bases outside the gene matches: 7. The CDR3 is made up of 15 amino acids. CDR1 is SGHRS, CDR2 YFSETQ, per germline. The CDR3, as DNA: TGCGCCAGCAGCCGGGGACAGGGGGATAGGAATGAGCAGTTCTTC. Translating gives CASSRGQGDRNEQFF.

The chain couples TRBV7-8 to TRBJ2-3, with D possibly matching TRBD1 (5 bases). This CDR3 contains 16 residues. The germline V gene has CDR1 SGHVS and CDR2 FQNEAQ. Between the trimmed V and J ends, which lost 1 base and 2 bases, there was a span of 13 bases. The CDR3 nucleotides read TGTGCCAGCAGCTTAGAGATCCTTGGGGCCACAGATACGCAGTATTTT. It translates to CASSLEILGATDTQYF.

This clone was detected only once. The chain joins TRBV6-6 to TRBJ1-2; D gene uncertain. The CDR3 covers 13 residues. V was cut by 6 bases and J by 4 bases, with 12 bases left in between. Germline loops: CDR1 MNHNY, CDR2 SVGAGI (reference sequence). Here the CDR3 DNA reads TGTGCCAGCAGCCCTCGGGATTCCTATGGCTACACCTTC. Protein sequence: CASSPRDSYGYTF.

V and J are TRBV13 and TRBJ2-3, with D possibly matching TRBD1 (5 bases). V lost 11 bases, J lost 3 bases, and 15 bases lay in between. The CDR3 has 13 residues. Germline CDR1 reads PRHDT; CDR2 reads FYEKMQ (reference sequence). The chain's CDR3 is CAALRQGTDTQYF. CDR3 coding DNA: TGTGCCGCCCTACGGCAGGGTACAGATACGCAGTATTTT.

The rearrangement joins TRBV6-1 to TRBJ2-3, with a possible D match to TRBD1 (5 bases). The CDR3 is 12 residues long. V was shortened by 1 base and J by 8 bases, with 7 bases between the two germline ends. Germline CDR1 and CDR2: MNHNS and SASEGT. The chain's CDR3 is CASSEGQGTQYF. In DNA form, the CDR3 reads TGTGCCAGCAGTGAAGGGCAGGGTACGCAGTATTTT.

The chain carries TRBV27 and TRBJ2-7; weak D call: TRBD1 (5 bases). Germline V CDR1 and CDR2: MNHEY, SMNVEV (reference sequence). This CDR3 has 12 amino acids. Deletions cut 3 bases from V and 4 bases from J, with 7 bases between. The CDR3 protein is CASSFSGYEQYF. The CDR3 nucleotides read TGTGCCAGCAGTTTCTCAGGGTACGAGCAGTACTTC.

This chain joins TRBV5-1 and TRBJ2-5; 7 bases map to TRBD1. The germline CDR1 and CDR2 sequences are SGHRS and YFSETQ. J was trimmed by 2 bases and V by 4 bases; bases with no gene match: 5. The CDR3 consists of 14 residues. CDR3 DNA sequence: TGCGCCAGCAGCCCCGGGACAGAGCAAGAGACCCAGTACTTC. As protein: CASSPGTEQETQYF.

This chain links TRBV23-1 with TRBJ2-5, with TRBD1 as a possible D gene (6 bases). TRBV23-1 belongs to the ORF category, with a function that is uncertain. The CDR3 consists of 16 residues. V gave up 9 bases and J gave up 5 bases, with 25 bases separating them. The CDR3 sequence: CARNPFGRGGRETQYF. The CDR3 nucleotides read TGCGCCAGAAACCCCTTTGGGAGAGGGGGAAGGGAGACCCAGTACTTC.

The rearrangement joins TRBV6-5 to TRBJ2-7, with D unclear. CDR3 size: 13 residues. In germline, CDR1 is MNHEY, CDR2 SVGAGI. Trimming removed 5 bases from V and 0 bases from J, with 8 bases in between. For the CDR3, the DNA is TGTGCCAGCAGTACGAGGAGCTCCTACGAGCAGTACTTC. It is translated as CASSTRSSYEQYF.

This clone was counted between two and nine times. The rearrangement links TRBV6-6 to TRBJ1-5; D remains ambiguous. The CDR3 is 13 residues long. Germline V gene data show CDR1 as MNHNY and CDR2 as SVGAGI (reference sequence). Trimming took 2 bases from V and 4 from J, leaving 6 bases between them. Written as DNA, the CDR3 is TGTGCCAGCAGTTACGAGGGTAATCAGCCCCAGCATTTT. It encodes CASSYEGNQPQHF.

The rearrangement links TRBV28 to TRBJ2-7, with a possible D match to TRBD1 (6 bases). The CDR3 has 15 residues. V lost 4 bases, J lost 3 bases, and 16 bases lay in between. Germline assignment: CDR1 MDHEN and CDR2 SYDVKM. CDR3: CASSSPLTGLYEQYF. Written as DNA, the CDR3 is TGTGCCAGCAGTTCTCCGTTGACAGGCCTCTACGAGCAGTACTTC.

The chain recombines TRBV11-3 with TRBJ2-1; D gene unclear. The CDR3 has 14 residues. Trimming took 1 base from V and 2 from J, leaving 6 bases between them. CDR1 is SGHNT and CDR2 is YENEEA in the germline V gene. CDR3 DNA: TGTGCCAGCAGCTTAGGTTGGACCTACAATGAGCAGTTCTTC. Translation: CASSLGWTYNEQFF.

V gene TRBV7-2 combines with J gene TRBJ2-7, with unresolved D. The CDR3 extends over 14 amino acids. Germline lookup yields CDR1 SGHTA and CDR2 FQGNSA. V lost 1 base and J 0 bases, leaving 7 bases between the germline ends. CDR3 sequence reads: CASSLERISYEQYF. CDR3 DNA: TGTGCCAGCAGCTTAGAACGTATCTCCTACGAGCAGTACTTC.

CDR3 amino acids: CASSSERRSMSEQYF. DNA of the CDR3: TGCGCCAGCAGTTCGGAACGGAGGTCGATGAGCGAGCAGTACTTC. The chain employs TRBV10-1 and TRBJ2-7; D is perhaps TRBD2 (5 bases). The CDR3 is 15 residues long. V was pared by 5 bases and J by 6 bases, with 20 bases between. Looked up from germline, CDR1 is WNHNN and CDR2 is SYGVQD (reference sequence).